This T cell receptor beta chain was captured in a study of monozygotic twins with cystic fibrosis. About the study: Approximately 2.7 micrograms of fragmented DNA underwent roughly 15 PCR cycles for library preparation.

Germline loops: CDR1 MNHEY, CDR2 SMNVEV (reference sequence). The junction had 6 bases not matched to a gene; V was cut back by 5 bases and J by 6 bases. This CDR3 is 15 amino acids long. Broader study findings: In 13 of 16 pairs, V gene usage was closest to the co-twin's. No link emerged between shared CDR3 counts and age, concordance or severity. Low clonality (median approximately 0.0095) suggested a mostly naive repertoire.

Generated by immunoSEQ multiplex PCR, the TCRdb table keeps only in-frame clones and is missing some. This sample has just under 20,000 clones, with about 90% found just once. A remark on this clone: The antigen is not known.

The rearrangement joins TRBV27 to TRBJ1-5, with 11 bases identical to TRBD1. What was sequenced was blood. This receptor was taken from a girl aged 2-10 years with cystic fibrosis. The CDR3 bases are TGTGCCAGCAGTGGGACAGGGGGGTATGCTCAGCCCCAGCATTTT. Its protein product is CASSGTGGYAQPQHF.